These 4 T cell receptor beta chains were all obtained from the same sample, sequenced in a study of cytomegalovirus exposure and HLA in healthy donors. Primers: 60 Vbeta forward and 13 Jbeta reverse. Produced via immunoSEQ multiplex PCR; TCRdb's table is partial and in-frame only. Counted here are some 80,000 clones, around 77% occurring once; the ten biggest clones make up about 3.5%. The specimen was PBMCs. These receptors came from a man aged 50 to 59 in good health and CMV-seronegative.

In nucleotides, the CDR3 is TGTGCCAGCAGCTTGACAGGGGGACTAAGCTCCTACAATGAGCAGTTCTTC. Translated, it gives CASSLTGGLSSYNEQFF. V and J are TRBV7-2 and TRBJ2-1; TRBD1 matches at 9 bases. The CDR3 is 17 residues long. Germline assignment: CDR1 SGHTA and CDR2 FQGNSA. V gave up 3 bases and J gave up 0 bases; unmatched junction bases: 6.

CDR3 coding DNA: TGTGCCAGCAGAACATGGACAGGGGGGACCGGTGGCTACACCTTC. It is translated as CASRTWTGGTGGYTF. The chain carries TRBV28 and TRBJ1-2, with TRBD1 matching over 10 bases. This CDR3 spans 15 amino acids. With V trimmed by 6 bases and J by 7 bases, 11 bases remained unmatched. Looked up from germline, CDR1 is MDHEN and CDR2 is SYDVKM.

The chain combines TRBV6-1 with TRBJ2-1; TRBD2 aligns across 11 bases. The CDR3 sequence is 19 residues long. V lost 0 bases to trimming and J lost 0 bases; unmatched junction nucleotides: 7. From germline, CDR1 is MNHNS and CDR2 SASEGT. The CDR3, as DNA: TGTGCCAGCAGTGAAGCGACTAGCGGGACCAAGAGCTCCTACAATGAGCAGTTCTTC. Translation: CASSEATSGTKSSYNEQFF.

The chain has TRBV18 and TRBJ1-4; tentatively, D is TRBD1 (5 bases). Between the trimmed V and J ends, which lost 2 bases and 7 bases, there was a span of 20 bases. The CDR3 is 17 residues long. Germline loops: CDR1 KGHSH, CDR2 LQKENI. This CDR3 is CASSPASGGARGEKLFF. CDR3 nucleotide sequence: TGTGCCAGCTCACCAGCCTCGGGAGGGGCGCGGGGTGAAAAACTGTTTTTT.